This T cell receptor (beta chain) originates from a study of CDR3 diversity in severe acne. A single record per CDR3 protein comes from TCRdb applying MiXCR to the PCR reads. The sample lists around 85,000 distinct CDR3 sequences, about 53% occurring once. In this sample, this clonotype is medium-sized. The CDR3 has 17 amino acids. The trim removed 0 bases at V and 1 base at J, leaving 7 bases unmatched. CDR1 is DFQATT and CDR2 is SNEGSKA in the germline V gene (reference sequence). The sample was blood. The TCR was taken from a male donor with severe acne vulgaris. This rearrangement joins TRBV20-1 to TRBJ2-5, with 11 bases that match TRBD2. The CDR3 nucleotides read TGCAGTGCTAGAGATCTACTGGGACTAGCGGCCCAAGAGACCCAGTACTTC. Encoded protein: CSARDLLGLAAQETQYF.